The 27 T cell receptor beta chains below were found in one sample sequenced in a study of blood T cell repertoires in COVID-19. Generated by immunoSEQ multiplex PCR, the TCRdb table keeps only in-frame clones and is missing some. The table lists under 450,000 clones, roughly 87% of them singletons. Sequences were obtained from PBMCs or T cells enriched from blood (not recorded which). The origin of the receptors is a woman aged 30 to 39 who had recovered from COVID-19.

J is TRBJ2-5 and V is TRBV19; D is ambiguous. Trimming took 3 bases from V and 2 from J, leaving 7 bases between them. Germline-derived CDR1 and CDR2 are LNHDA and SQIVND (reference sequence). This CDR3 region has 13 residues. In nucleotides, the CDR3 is TGTGCCAGTAGTATCTACTTACAAGAGACCCAGTACTTC. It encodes CASSIYLQETQYF.

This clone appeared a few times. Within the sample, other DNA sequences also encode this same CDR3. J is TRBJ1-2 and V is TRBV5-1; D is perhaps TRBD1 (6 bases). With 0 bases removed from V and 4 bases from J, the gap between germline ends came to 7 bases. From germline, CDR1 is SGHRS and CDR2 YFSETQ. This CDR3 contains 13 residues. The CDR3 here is CASSLVQGYGYTF. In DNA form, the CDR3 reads TGCGCCAGCAGCTTGGTACAGGGCTATGGCTACACCTTC.

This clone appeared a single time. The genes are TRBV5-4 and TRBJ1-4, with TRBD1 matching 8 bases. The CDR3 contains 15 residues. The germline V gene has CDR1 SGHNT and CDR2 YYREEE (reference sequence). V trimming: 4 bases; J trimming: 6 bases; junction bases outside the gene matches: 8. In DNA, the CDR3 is TGTGCCAGCAGCCCAGGGGGCGCGAGGGATGAAAAACTGTTTTTT. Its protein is CASSPGGARDEKLFF.

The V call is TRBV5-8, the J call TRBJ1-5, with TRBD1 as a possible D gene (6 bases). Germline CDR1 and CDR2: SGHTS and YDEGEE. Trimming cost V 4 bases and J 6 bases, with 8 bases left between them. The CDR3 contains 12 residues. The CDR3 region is CASSHRVQPQHF. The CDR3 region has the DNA TGTGCCAGCAGCCACAGGGTTCAGCCCCAGCATTTT.

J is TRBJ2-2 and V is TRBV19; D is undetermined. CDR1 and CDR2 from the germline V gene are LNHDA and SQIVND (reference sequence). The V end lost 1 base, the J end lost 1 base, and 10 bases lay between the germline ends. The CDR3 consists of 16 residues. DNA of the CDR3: TGTGCCAGTAGTATAGCTAATAGCCGGAACACCGGGGAGCTGTTTTTT. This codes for CASSIANSRNTGELFF.

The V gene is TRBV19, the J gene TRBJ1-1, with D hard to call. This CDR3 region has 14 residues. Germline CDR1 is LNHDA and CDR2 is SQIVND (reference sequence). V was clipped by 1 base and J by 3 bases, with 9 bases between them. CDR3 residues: CASSIGAWYTEAFF. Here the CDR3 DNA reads TGTGCCAGTAGTATAGGAGCATGGTACACTGAAGCTTTCTTT.

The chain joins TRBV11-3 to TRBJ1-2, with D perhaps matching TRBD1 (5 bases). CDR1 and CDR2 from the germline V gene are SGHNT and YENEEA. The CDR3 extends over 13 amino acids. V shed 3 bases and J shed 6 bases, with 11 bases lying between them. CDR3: CASSFQGRDGYTF. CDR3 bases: TGTGCCAGCAGCTTCCAGGGAAGGGATGGCTACACCTTC. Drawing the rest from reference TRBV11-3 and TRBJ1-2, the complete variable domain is EAGVVQSPRYKIIEKKQPVAFWCNPISGHNTLYWYLQNLGQGPELLIRYENEEAVDDSQLPKDRFSAERLKGVDSTLKIQPAELGDSAVYLCASSFQGRDGYTFGSGTRLTVV.

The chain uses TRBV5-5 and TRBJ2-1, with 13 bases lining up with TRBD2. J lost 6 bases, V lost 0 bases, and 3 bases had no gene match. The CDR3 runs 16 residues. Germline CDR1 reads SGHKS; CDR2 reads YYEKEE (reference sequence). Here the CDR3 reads CASSLEGTSGINEQFF. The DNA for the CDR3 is TGTGCCAGCAGCTTGGAGGGGACTAGCGGGATCAATGAGCAGTTCTTC.

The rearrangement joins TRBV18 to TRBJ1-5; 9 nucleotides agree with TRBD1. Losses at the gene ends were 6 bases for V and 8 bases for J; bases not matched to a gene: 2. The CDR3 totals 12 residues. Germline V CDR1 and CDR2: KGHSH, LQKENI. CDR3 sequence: CASSRDREPQHF. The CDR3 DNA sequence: TGTGCCAGCTCCCGGGACAGGGAGCCCCAGCATTTT. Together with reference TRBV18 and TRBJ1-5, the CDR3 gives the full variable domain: NAGVMQNPRHLVRRRGQEARLRCSPMKGHSHVYWYRQLPEEGLKFMVYLQKENIIDESGMPKERFSAEFPKEGPSILRIQQVVRGDSAAYFCASSRDREPQHFGDGTRLSIL.

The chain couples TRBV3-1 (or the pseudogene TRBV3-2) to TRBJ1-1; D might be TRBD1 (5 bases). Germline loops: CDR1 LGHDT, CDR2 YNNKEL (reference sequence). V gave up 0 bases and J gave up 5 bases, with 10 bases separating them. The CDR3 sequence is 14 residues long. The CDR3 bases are TGTGCCAGCAGCCAAGAGTGGGGGGGAACTGAAGCTTTCTTT. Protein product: CASSQEWGGTEAFF.

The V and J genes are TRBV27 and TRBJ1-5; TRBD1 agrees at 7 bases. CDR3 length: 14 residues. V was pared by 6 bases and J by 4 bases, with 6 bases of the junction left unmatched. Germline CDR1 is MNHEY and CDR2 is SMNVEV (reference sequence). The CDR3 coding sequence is TGTGCCAGCAGCCAAGGGACAGAAAATCAGCCCCAGCATTTT. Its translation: CASSQGTENQPQHF.

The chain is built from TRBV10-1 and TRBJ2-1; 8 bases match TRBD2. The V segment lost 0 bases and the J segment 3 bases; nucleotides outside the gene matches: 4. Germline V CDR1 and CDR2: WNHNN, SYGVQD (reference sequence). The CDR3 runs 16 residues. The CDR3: CASSESTSVGYNEQFF. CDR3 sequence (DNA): TGCGCCAGCAGTGAGTCGACTAGCGTGGGCTACAATGAGCAGTTCTTC.

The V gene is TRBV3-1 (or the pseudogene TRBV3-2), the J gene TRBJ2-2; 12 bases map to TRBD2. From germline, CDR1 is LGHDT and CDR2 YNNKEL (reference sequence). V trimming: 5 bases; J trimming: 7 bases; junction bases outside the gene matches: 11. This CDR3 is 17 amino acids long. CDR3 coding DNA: TGTGCCAGCAGCTTCGCCCTTCTAGCGGGGGGGCTCGGGGAGCTGTTTTTT. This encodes CASSFALLAGGLGELFF.

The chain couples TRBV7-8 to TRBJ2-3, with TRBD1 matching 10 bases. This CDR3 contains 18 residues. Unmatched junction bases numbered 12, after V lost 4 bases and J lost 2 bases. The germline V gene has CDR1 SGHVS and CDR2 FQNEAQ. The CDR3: CASSSTGTGAPLTDTQYF. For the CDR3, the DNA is TGTGCCAGCAGCTCTACCGGGACAGGGGCTCCGCTCACAGATACGCAGTATTTT.

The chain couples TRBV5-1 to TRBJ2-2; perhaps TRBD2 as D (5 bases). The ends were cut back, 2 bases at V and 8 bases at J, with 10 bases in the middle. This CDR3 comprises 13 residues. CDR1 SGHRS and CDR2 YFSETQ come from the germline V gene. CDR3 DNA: TGCGCCAGCAGCTTATCTAGCTCTGGGGAGCTGTTTTTT. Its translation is CASSLSSSGELFF.

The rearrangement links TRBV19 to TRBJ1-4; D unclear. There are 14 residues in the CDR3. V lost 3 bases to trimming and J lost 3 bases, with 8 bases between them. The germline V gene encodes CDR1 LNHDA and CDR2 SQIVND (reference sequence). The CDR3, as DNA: TGTGCCAGTAGTATTTTGGACTCTAATGAAAAACTGTTTTTT. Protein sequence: CASSILDSNEKLFF.

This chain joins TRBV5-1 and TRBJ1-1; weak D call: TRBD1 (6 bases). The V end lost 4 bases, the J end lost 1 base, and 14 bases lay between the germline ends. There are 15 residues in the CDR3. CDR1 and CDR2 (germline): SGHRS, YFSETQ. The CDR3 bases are TGCGCCAGCAGCCCCCGGGACACTTGGAACACTGAAGCTTTCTTT. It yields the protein CASSPRDTWNTEAFF.

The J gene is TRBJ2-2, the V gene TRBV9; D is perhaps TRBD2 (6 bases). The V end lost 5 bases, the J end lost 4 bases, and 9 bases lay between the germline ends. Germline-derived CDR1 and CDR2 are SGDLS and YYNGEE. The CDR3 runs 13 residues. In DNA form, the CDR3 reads TGTGCCAGCAGAGGAGGGTTCACCGGGGAGCTGTTTTTT. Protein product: CASRGGFTGELFF. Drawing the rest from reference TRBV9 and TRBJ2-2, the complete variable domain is DSGVTQTPKHLITATGQRVTLRCSPRSGDLSVYWYQQSLDQGLQFLIQYYNGEERAKGNILERFSAQQFPDLHSELNLSSLELGDSALYFCASRGGFTGELFFGEGSRLTVL.

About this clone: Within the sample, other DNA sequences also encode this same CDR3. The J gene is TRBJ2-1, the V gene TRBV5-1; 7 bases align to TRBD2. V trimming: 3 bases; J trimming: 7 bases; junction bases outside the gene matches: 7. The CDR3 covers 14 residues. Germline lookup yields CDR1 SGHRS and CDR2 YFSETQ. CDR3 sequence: CASSSGTGGNEQFF. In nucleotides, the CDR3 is TGCGCCAGCAGCTCGGGGACGGGGGGAAATGAGCAGTTCTTC. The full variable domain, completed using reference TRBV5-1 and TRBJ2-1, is KAGVTQTPRYLIKTRGQQVTLSCSPISGHRSVSWYQQTPGQGLQFLFEYFSETQRNKGNFPGRFSGRQFSNSRSEMNVSTLELGDSALYLCASSSGTGGNEQFFGPGTRLTVL.

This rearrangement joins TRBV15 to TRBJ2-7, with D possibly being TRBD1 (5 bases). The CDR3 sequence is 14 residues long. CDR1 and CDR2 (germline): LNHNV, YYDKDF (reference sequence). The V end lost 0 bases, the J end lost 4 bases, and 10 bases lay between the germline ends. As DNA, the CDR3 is TGTGCCACCAGCAGAGATTTACAGGTATACGAGCAGTACTTC. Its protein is CATSRDLQVYEQYF.

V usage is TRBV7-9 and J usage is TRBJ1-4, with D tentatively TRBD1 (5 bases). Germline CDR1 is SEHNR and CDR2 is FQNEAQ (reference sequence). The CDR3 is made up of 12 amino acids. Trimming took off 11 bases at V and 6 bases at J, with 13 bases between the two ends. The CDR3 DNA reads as TGTGCCTCCGGGACTGACTATGAAAAACTGTTTTTT. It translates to CASGTDYEKLFF.

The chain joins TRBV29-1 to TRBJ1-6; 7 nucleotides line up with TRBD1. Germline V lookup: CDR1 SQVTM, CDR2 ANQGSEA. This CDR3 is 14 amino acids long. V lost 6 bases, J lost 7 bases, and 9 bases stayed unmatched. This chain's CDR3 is CSVRTGQTNSPLHF. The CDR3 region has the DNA TGCAGCGTCCGAACGGGACAGACAAATTCACCCCTCCACTTT. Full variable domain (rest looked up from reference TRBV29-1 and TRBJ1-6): SAVISQKPSRDICQRGTSLTIQCQVDSQVTMMFWYRQQPGQSLTLIATANQGSEATYESGFVIDKFPISRPNLTFSTLTVSNMSPEDSSIYLCSVRTGQTNSPLHFGNGTRLTVT.

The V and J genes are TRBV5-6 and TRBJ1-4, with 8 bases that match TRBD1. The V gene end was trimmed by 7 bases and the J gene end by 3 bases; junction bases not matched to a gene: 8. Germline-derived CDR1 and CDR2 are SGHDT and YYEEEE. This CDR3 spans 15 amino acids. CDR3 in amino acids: CASSSVDRANEKLFF. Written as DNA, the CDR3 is TGTGCCAGCTCCTCAGTGGACAGGGCTAATGAAAAACTGTTTTTT.

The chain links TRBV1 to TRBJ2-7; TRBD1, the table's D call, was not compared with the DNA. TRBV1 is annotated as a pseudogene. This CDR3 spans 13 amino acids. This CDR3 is CTGTGTGAYEQYF. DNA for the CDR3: TGCACCGGAACCGGGACAGGGGCCTACGAGCAGTACTTC.

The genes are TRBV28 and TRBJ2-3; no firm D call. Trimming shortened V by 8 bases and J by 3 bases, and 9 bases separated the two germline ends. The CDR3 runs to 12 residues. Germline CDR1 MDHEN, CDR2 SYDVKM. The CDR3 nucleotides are TGTGCCAGCGCTCTCCAGACAGATACGCAGTATTTT. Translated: CASALQTDTQYF.

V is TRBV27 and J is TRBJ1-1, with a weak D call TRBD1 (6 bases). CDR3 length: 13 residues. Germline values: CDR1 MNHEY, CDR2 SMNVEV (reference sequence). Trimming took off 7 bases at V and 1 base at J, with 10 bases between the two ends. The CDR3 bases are TGTGCCAGCATAGGACAGCCGAACACTGAAGCTTTCTTT. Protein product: CASIGQPNTEAFF.

CDR3 bases: TGTGCCAGCAGTTGGACAGGTACCCAACTCTATGGCTACACCTTC. Amino acid sequence: CASSWTGTQLYGYTF. This chain uses TRBV27 with TRBJ1-2; 7 nucleotides match TRBD1. Per the germline V gene, CDR1 is MNHEY and CDR2 is SMNVEV (reference sequence). Trimming at V came to 4 bases and at J to 4 bases, leaving 9 bases not matched to a gene. This CDR3 has 15 amino acids.